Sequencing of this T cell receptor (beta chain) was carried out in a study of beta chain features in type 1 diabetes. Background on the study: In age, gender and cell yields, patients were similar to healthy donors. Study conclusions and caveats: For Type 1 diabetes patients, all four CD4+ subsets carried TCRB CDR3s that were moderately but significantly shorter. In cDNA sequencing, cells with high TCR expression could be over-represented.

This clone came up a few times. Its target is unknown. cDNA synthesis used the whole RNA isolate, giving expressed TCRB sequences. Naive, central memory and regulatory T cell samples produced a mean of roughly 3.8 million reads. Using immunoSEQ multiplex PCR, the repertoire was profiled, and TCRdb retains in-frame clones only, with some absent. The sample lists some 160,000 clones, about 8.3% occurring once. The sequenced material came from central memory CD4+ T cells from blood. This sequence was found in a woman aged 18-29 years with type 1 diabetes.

CDR3 sequence reads: CASSLALAGPYNEQFF. DNA for the CDR3: TGTGCCAGCAGCTTAGCACTAGCGGGACCCTACAATGAGCAGTTCTTC. This sequence joins TRBV11-3 and TRBJ2-1, with 10 bases matching TRBD2. The CDR3 consists of 16 residues. Germline CDR1 reads SGHNT; CDR2 reads YENEEA. With V trimmed by 1 base and J by 2 bases, 2 bases remained unmatched.